These T cell receptor beta chains were read from a single sample in a study of cytotoxic CD8 clonotypes in ibrutinib-treated CLL. TCRdb's table, derived via immunoSEQ multiplex PCR, lists solely in-frame clones and lacks some. The sample lists around 300,000 clones; around four fifths were seen once. The source was PBMCs, collected before ibrutinib treatment. These receptors originate from a human donor with chronic lymphocytic leukemia. Each CDR3 is given with its conserved first and last residue. The D gene is left open where the match is weak. Where a row states a size, it is once, few, many or the class of an expanded clone; other rows omit it.

CDR3 protein: CASRLDRPNTEAFF
CDR3 DNA: TGTGCCAGCAGATTGGACAGGCCGAACACTGAAGCTTTCTTT
D gene: TRBD1
V gene: TRBV13
J gene: TRBJ1-1
clone size: -

CDR3 protein: CASSPRTGYNEQFF
CDR3 DNA: TGTGCCAGCAGCCCCCGAACAGGTTACAATGAGCAGTTCTTC
D gene: -
V gene: TRBV9
J gene: TRBJ2-1
clone size: -

CDR3 protein: CASSYGTTYGYTF
CDR3 DNA: TGTGCCAGCAGTTACGGGACAACATATGGCTACACCTTC
D gene: -
V gene: TRBV6-6
J gene: TRBJ1-2
clone size: -

CDR3 protein: CASSQYRLSNQPQHF
CDR3 DNA: TGCGCCAGCAGCCAATACAGGCTTAGCAATCAGCCCCAGCATTTT
D gene: -
V gene: TRBV4-3
J gene: TRBJ1-5
clone size: -

CDR3 protein: CASMREGLAYEQYF
CDR3 DNA: TGCGCCAGCATGCGGGAGGGCCTAGCGTACGAGCAGTACTTC
D gene: TRBD2
V gene: TRBV5-1
J gene: TRBJ2-7
clone size: -

CDR3 protein: CASSRETQYF
CDR3 DNA: TGTGCCAGCTCCCGAGAGACCCAGTACTTC
D gene: -
V gene: TRBV7-9
J gene: TRBJ2-5
clone size: -

CDR3 protein: CASGSGVDTQYF
CDR3 DNA: TGTGCCAGCGGATCCGGGGTAGATACGCAGTATTTT
D gene: -
V gene: TRBV9
J gene: TRBJ2-3
clone size: -

CDR3 protein: CASRTGGTEAFF
CDR3 DNA: TGTGCCAGCAGGACAGGGGGCACTGAAGCTTTCTTT
D gene: TRBD1
V gene: TRBV7-8
J gene: TRBJ1-1
clone size: -

CDR3 protein: CAWSVRWQPLSGANVLTF
CDR3 DNA: TGTGCCTGGAGTGTACGGTGGCAGCCCCTCTCTGGGGCCAACGTCCTGACTTTC
D gene: -
V gene: TRBV30
J gene: TRBJ2-6
clone size: -

CDR3 protein: CASSLALLNIQYF
CDR3 DNA: TGTGCCAGCAGCTTGGCTCTTTTAAACATTCAGTACTTC
D gene: -
V gene: TRBV5-5
J gene: TRBJ2-4
clone size: -

CDR3 protein: CASSLMAGGPRTYNEQFF
CDR3 DNA: TGTGCCAGCAGCTTGATGGCGGGAGGGCCCAGGACTTACAATGAGCAGTTCTTC
D gene: TRBD2
V gene: TRBV5-6
J gene: TRBJ2-1
clone size: -

CDR3 protein: CASSEGQNTEAFF
CDR3 DNA: TGTGCCAGCAGCGAAGGACAGAACACTGAAGCTTTCTTT
D gene: -
V gene: TRBV7-2
J gene: TRBJ1-1
clone size: -

CDR3 protein: CASRDRDRAQETQYF
CDR3 DNA: TGTGCCAGCAGAGACAGGGACAGGGCCCAAGAGACCCAGTACTTC
D gene: TRBD1
V gene: TRBV27
J gene: TRBJ2-5
clone size: -

CDR3 protein: CASKGVREGITGELFF
CDR3 DNA: TGTGCCAGTAAGGGAGTCCGGGAGGGGATCACCGGGGAGCTGTTTTTT
D gene: TRBD2
V gene: TRBV19
J gene: TRBJ2-2
clone size: -

CDR3 protein: CASSVAGTENTEAFF
CDR3 DNA: TGCGCCAGCAGCGTAGCCGGGACAGAGAACACTGAAGCTTTCTTT
D gene: TRBD1
V gene: TRBV5-1
J gene: TRBJ1-1
clone size: -

CDR3 protein: CASIAGRAFYEQYF
CDR3 DNA: TGTGCCAGCATCGCTGGTCGGGCCTTCTACGAGCAGTACTTC
D gene: -
V gene: TRBV2
J gene: TRBJ2-7
clone size: -

CDR3 protein: CASSLAGPNYEQYF
CDR3 DNA: TGTGCCAGCAGCTTGGCGGGACCTAACTACGAGCAGTACTTC
D gene: -
V gene: TRBV5-4
J gene: TRBJ2-7
clone size: -

CDR3 protein: CASSPAGRNGYTF
CDR3 DNA: TGTGCCAGCAGTCCCGCAGGGAGGAATGGCTACACCTTC
D gene: -
V gene: TRBV6-5
J gene: TRBJ1-2
clone size: once

CDR3 protein: CASSPRSASEFNEQFF
CDR3 DNA: TGCGCCAGCAGCCCCCGCTCGGCTAGCGAGTTTAATGAGCAGTTCTTC
D gene: -
V gene: TRBV4-3
J gene: TRBJ2-1
clone size: -

CDR3 protein: CASSSKNTGYGYTF
CDR3 DNA: TGTGCCAGCAGCTCAAAAAATACAGGGTATGGCTACACCTTC
D gene: -
V gene: TRBV7-8
J gene: TRBJ1-2
clone size: -

CDR3 protein: CASSLAPENTEAFF
CDR3 DNA: TGTGCCAGCAGCTTAGCGCCTGAGAACACTGAAGCTTTCTTT
D gene: -
V gene: TRBV7-8
J gene: TRBJ1-1
clone size: -

CDR3 protein: CASSLAPGLQNTEAFF
CDR3 DNA: TGTGCCAGCAGCTTAGCTCCGGGCTTACAGAACACTGAAGCTTTCTTT
D gene: -
V gene: TRBV7-2
J gene: TRBJ1-1
clone size: -

CDR3 protein: CASSLDRGNRGYTF
CDR3 DNA: TGTGCCAGCAGCTTGGACAGGGGGAATAGGGGCTACACCTTC
D gene: TRBD1
V gene: TRBV7-2
J gene: TRBJ1-2
clone size: -

CDR3 protein: CASSLFRLAGDPDEQFF
CDR3 DNA: TGTGCCAGCAGCCTCTTTCGGCTAGCGGGAGATCCGGATGAGCAGTTCTTC
D gene: TRBD2
V gene: TRBV4-2
J gene: TRBJ2-1
clone size: -